Each of the 20 T cell receptor beta chains below was sequenced from the same sample in a study of control samples from healthy donors and cancer patients. Generated by immunoSEQ multiplex PCR, the TCRdb table keeps only in-frame clones and is missing some. The sample yields about 14,000 clones, roughly three quarters seen once. Specimen: formalin-fixed, paraffin-embedded tissue. The origin of the receptors is a male donor with melanoma.

This CDR3 is CASRRGGQDTQYF. In DNA, the CDR3 is TGTGCCAGCAGGCGGGGGGGCCAAGATACGCAGTATTTT. The chain couples TRBV7-2 to TRBJ2-3; 9 bases are shared with TRBD2. Trimming at V came to 6 bases and at J to 5 bases, leaving 3 bases not matched to a gene. The CDR3 has 13 amino acids. Looked up from germline, CDR1 is SGHTA and CDR2 is FQGNSA.

The rearrangement uses TRBV3-1 (or the pseudogene TRBV3-2) and TRBJ2-3; D not resolved. Germline-derived CDR1 and CDR2 are LGHDT and YNNKEL (reference sequence). The CDR3 spans 11 residues. Trimming stripped 6 bases from V and 2 bases from J, with 3 bases between. The chain's CDR3 is CASRLTDTQYF. Here the CDR3 DNA reads TGTGCCAGCAGGCTCACAGATACGCAGTATTTT.

V is TRBV7-6 and J is TRBJ1-1; D is possibly TRBD1 (6 bases). The V and J ends lost 5 bases and 4 bases respectively, with 14 bases between them. This CDR3 spans 14 amino acids. Per germline, CDR1 SGHVS and CDR2 FNYEAQ. The CDR3 here is CASSAQGSGTEAFF. DNA of the CDR3: TGTGCCAGCAGCGCCCAGGGGTCGGGCACTGAAGCTTTCTTT.

The genes are TRBV6-5 and TRBJ1-6, with D hard to call. Trimming cost V 5 bases and J 1 base, with 6 bases left between them. CDR3 size: 14 residues. CDR1 is MNHEY and CDR2 is SVGAGI in the germline V gene. CDR3 sequence (DNA): TGTGCCAGCAGTCAACAGTCCTATAATTCACCCCTCCACTTT. It encodes CASSQQSYNSPLHF.

The chain combines TRBV7-2 with TRBJ1-2, with 11 positions matching TRBD1. Germline-derived CDR1 and CDR2 are SGHTA and FQGNSA. V shed 1 base and J 7 bases; nucleotides not matched to a gene: 2. This CDR3 has 14 amino acids. The CDR3 DNA sequence: TGTGCCAGCAGCTTAGAGGGGACAGGGGGTGGCTACACCTTC. Encoded protein: CASSLEGTGGGYTF.

The genes are TRBV15 and TRBJ2-2, with D hard to call. With 0 bases removed from V and 7 bases from J, the gap between germline ends came to 6 bases. Germline loops: CDR1 LNHNV, CDR2 YYDKDF (reference sequence). This CDR3 has 13 amino acids. CDR3 coding DNA: TGTGCCACCAGCAGAGATCTTGACGGGGAGCTGTTTTTT. Its translation is CATSRDLDGELFF. Variable domain in full (rest from reference TRBV15 and TRBJ2-2): DAMVIQNPRYQVTQFGKPVTLSCSQTLNHNVMYWYQQKSSQAPKLLFHYYDKDFNNEADTPDNFQSRRPNTSFCFLDIRSPGLGDTAMYLCATSRDLDGELFFGEGSRLTVL.

The chain has TRBV6-2 or TRBV6-3 and TRBJ1-4; D call uncertain. CDR3 size: 13 residues. Trimming pared 6 bases from V and 7 bases from J, leaving 12 bases between. Germline V lookup: CDR1 MNHEY, CDR2 SVGEGT. CDR3 sequence reads: CASRPGPGEKLFF. For the CDR3, the DNA is TGTGCCAGCAGACCTGGTCCCGGTGAAAAACTGTTTTTT.

This sequence joins TRBV5-1 and TRBJ2-5, with D perhaps matching TRBD2 (5 bases). V was shortened by 0 bases and J by 0 bases, with 9 bases between the two germline ends. The V gene's germline CDR1 is SGHRS and CDR2 YFSETQ. The CDR3 is made up of 15 amino acids. The CDR3 bases are TGCGCCAGCAGCTTGGCTGGGAGAAACCAAGAGACCCAGTACTTC. Its translation is CASSLAGRNQETQYF.

The chain links TRBV5-1 to TRBJ1-1; 8 bases match TRBD1. J lost 1 base, V lost 3 bases, and 8 bases had no gene match. The CDR3 spans 16 residues. Germline CDR1 is SGHRS and CDR2 is YFSETQ. The DNA of the CDR3 is TGCGCCAGCAGCTATCCCCCCGGGACAGGGAACACTGAAGCTTTCTTT. Its protein is CASSYPPGTGNTEAFF.

This rearrangement joins TRBV5-1 to TRBJ2-3, with TRBD2 identical over 7 bases. Germline V gene lookup returns CDR1 SGHRS and CDR2 YFSETQ. The CDR3 totals 13 residues. V lost 4 bases to trimming and J lost 6 bases; unmatched junction nucleotides: 5. DNA of the CDR3: TGCGCCAGCAGCGGGGAGGGAACTGATACGCAGTATTTT. Its translation is CASSGEGTDTQYF.

This chain links TRBV5-8 with TRBJ1-4; D ambiguous. V dropped 2 bases and J dropped 4 bases, with 9 bases sitting between them. The CDR3 is made up of 14 amino acids. Germline V lookup: CDR1 SGHTS, CDR2 YDEGEE. CDR3 DNA: TGTGCCAGCAGCTTAGAGCCGAGTAATGAAAAACTGTTTTTT. Translating it yields CASSLEPSNEKLFF.

V usage is TRBV4-2 and J usage is TRBJ1-2, with D perhaps TRBD1 (5 bases). The CDR3 runs to 15 residues. V lost 3 bases to trimming and J lost 4 bases, with 15 bases between them. In germline, CDR1 is LGHNA, CDR2 YNFKEQ. CDR3 sequence reads: CASSQSRQIFYGYTF. The CDR3 bases are TGTGCCAGCAGCCAGTCCCGACAGATCTTCTATGGCTACACCTTC.

The chain couples TRBV5-4 to TRBJ1-1; TRBD1 aligns across 7 bases. This CDR3 contains 13 residues. Germline lookup yields CDR1 SGHNT and CDR2 YYREEE (reference sequence). Germline trimming cut 0 bases from V and 5 bases from J; bases unmatched to any gene: 1. The CDR3 sequence: CASSLVRGTEAFF. For the CDR3, the DNA is TGTGCCAGCAGCTTGGTCAGGGGGACTGAAGCTTTCTTT.

The V call is TRBV11-2, the J call TRBJ2-7; D not certain. The V end was cut by 2 bases, the J end by 7 bases, with 12 bases between. CDR1 and CDR2 from the germline V gene are SGHAT and FQNNGV. The CDR3 has 13 amino acids. DNA of the CDR3: TGTGCCAGCAGCTTACAGAGCCGTTCTGAGCAGTACTTC. Residues: CASSLQSRSEQYF.

V and J are TRBV28 and TRBJ1-1; 9 nucleotides match TRBD1. V lost 8 bases, J lost 5 bases, and 9 bases stayed unmatched. This CDR3 is 14 amino acids long. Germline V gene data show CDR1 as MDHEN and CDR2 as SYDVKM. For the CDR3, the DNA is TGTGCCAGCCTACAACAGGGGGCAGGAACTGAAGCTTTCTTT. Residues: CASLQQGAGTEAFF. Supplemented by reference TRBV28 and TRBJ1-1, the full variable domain reads DVKVTQSSRYLVKRTGEKVFLECVQDMDHENMFWYRQDPGLGLRLIYFSYDVKMKEKGDIPEGYSVSREKKERFSLILESASTNQTSMYLCASLQQGAGTEAFFGQGTRLTVV.

This clone is classed as medium-sized. The V gene is TRBV3-1 (or the pseudogene TRBV3-2), the J gene TRBJ2-3; 8 bases match TRBD2. Trimming took 1 base from V and 3 from J; bases not matched to a gene: 6. The CDR3 is 16 residues long. CDR1 LGHDT and CDR2 YNNKEL come from the germline V gene (reference sequence). This CDR3 reads CASSQVGGARTDTQYF. In DNA form, the CDR3 reads TGTGCCAGCAGCCAAGTCGGGGGGGCCAGGACAGATACGCAGTATTTT.

This chain connects TRBV4-2 to TRBJ1-3, with D perhaps matching TRBD1 (5 bases). This CDR3 is built from 17 residues. Trimming stripped 0 bases from V and 0 bases from J, with 12 bases between. Germline-derived CDR1 and CDR2 are LGHNA and YNFKEQ. Written as DNA, the CDR3 is TGTGCCAGCAGCCAAGATTTAGGGGAGTCCTCTGGAAACACCATATATTTT. Its protein product is CASSQDLGESSGNTIYF.

V gene TRBV7-6 combines with J gene TRBJ2-1; 8 nucleotides align to TRBD1. The CDR3 runs to 15 residues. Germline loops: CDR1 SGHVS, CDR2 FNYEAQ. The junction had 7 bases not matched to a gene; V was cut back by 2 bases and J by 7 bases. Here the CDR3 DNA reads TGTGCCAGCAGCTTATTTGGACAGGGAGAAAATGAGCAGTTCTTC. This translates into CASSLFGQGENEQFF.

V gene TRBV5-1 combines with J gene TRBJ2-7; D not resolved. The V end lost 0 bases, the J end lost 5 bases, and 12 bases lay between the germline ends. The CDR3 sequence is 14 residues long. The germline CDR1 and CDR2 sequences are SGHRS and YFSETQ. The CDR3 DNA is TGCGCCAGCAGCTTGGCCGCCATGGGAAACGAGCAGTACTTC. It encodes CASSLAAMGNEQYF.

This clone occurred once. The genes are TRBV10-1 and TRBJ2-7, with D possibly matching TRBD1 (6 bases). The CDR3 is made up of 16 amino acids. Germline V gene data show CDR1 as WNHNN and CDR2 as SYGVQD (reference sequence). V lost 4 bases and J lost 2, with 18 bases in between. The CDR3: CASSGMDGKGAYEQYF. The CDR3 DNA sequence: TGCGCCAGCAGTGGAATGGACGGGAAGGGGGCCTACGAGCAGTACTTC.